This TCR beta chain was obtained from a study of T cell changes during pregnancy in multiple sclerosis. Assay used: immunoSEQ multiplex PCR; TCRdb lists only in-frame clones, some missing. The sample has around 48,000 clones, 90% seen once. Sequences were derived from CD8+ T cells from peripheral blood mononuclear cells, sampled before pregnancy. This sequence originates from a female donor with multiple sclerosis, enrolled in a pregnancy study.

The CDR3 is CASSSPSGGAANEQFF. For the CDR3, the DNA is TGTGCCAGCAGCTCCCCCAGCGGGGGGGCGGCCAATGAGCAGTTCTTC. V is TRBV7-8 and J is TRBJ2-1; 10 nucleotides line up with TRBD2. Germline CDR1 is SGHVS and CDR2 is FQNEAQ. Unmatched junction bases numbered 9, after V lost 4 bases and J lost 6 bases. The CDR3 covers 16 residues. Drawing the rest from reference TRBV7-8 and TRBJ2-1, the complete variable domain is GAGVSQSPRYKVAKRGQDVALRCDPISGHVSLFWYQQALGQGPEFLTYFQNEAQLDKSGLPSDRFFAERPEGSVSTLKIQRTQQEDSAVYLCASSSPSGGAANEQFFGPGTRLTVL.